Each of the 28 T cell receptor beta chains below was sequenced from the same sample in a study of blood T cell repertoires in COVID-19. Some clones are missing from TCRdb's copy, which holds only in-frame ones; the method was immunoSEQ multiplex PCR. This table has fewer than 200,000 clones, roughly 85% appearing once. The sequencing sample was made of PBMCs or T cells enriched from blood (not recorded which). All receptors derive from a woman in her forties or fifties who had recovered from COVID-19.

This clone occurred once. The CDR3 loop is CSAEGDTEAFF. For the CDR3, the DNA is TGCAGTGCTGAGGGGGACACTGAAGCTTTCTTT. The chain employs TRBV20-1 and TRBJ1-1; D is possibly TRBD1 (6 bases). The germline V gene encodes CDR1 DFQATT and CDR2 SNEGSKA (reference sequence). CDR3 length: 11 residues. V lost 5 bases to trimming and J lost 3 bases, with 7 bases between them.

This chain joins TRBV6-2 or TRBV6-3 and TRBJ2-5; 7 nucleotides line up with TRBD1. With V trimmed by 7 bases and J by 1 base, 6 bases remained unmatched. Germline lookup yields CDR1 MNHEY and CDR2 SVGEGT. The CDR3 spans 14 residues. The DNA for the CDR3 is TGTGCCAGCACCCCGGGACAGCCCCAAGAGACCCAGTACTTC. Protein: CASTPGQPQETQYF.

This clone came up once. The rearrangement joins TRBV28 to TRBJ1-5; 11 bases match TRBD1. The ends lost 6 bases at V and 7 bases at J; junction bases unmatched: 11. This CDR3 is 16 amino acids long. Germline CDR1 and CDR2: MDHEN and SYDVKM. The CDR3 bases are TGTGCCAGCAGCACCCGGGACAGGGGGATCCGGCAGCCCCAGCATTTT. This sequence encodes CASSTRDRGIRQPQHF.

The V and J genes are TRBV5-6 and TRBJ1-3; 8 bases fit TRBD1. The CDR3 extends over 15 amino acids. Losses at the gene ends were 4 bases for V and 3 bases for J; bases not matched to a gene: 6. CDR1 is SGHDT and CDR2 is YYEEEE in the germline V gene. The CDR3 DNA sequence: TGTGCCAGCAGCAGAGCCGGGACAGGTGGAAACACCATATATTTT. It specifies CASSRAGTGGNTIYF.

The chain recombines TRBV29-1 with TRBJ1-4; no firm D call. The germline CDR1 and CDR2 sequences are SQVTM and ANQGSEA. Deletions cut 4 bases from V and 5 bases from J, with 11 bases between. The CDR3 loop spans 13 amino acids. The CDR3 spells CSVGRSLNEKLFF. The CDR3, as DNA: TGCAGCGTTGGTCGATCGCTAAATGAAAAACTGTTTTTT.

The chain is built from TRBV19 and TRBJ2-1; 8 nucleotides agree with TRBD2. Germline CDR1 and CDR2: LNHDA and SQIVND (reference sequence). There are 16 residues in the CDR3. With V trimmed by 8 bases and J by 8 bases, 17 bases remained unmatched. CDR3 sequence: CASGLRPGLGFHEQFF. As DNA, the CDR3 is TGTGCCAGTGGCTTAAGACCGGGACTAGGATTCCATGAGCAGTTCTTC. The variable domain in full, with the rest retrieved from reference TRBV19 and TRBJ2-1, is DGGITQSPKYLFRKEGQNVTLSCEQNLNHDAMYWYRQDPGQGLRLIYYSQIVNDFQKGDIAEGYSVSREKKESFPLTVTSAQKNPTAFYLCASGLRPGLGFHEQFFGPGTRLTVL.

The CDR3 protein is CATGLAETDTQYF. The CDR3, as DNA: TGTGCCACTGGACTAGCGGAAACAGATACGCAGTATTTT. This chain connects TRBV10-3 to TRBJ2-3; 10 bases fit TRBD2. Germline V gene sequence: CDR1 ENHRY, CDR2 SYGVKD. The CDR3 has 13 amino acids. V lost 10 bases to trimming and J lost 3 bases; unmatched junction nucleotides: 4.

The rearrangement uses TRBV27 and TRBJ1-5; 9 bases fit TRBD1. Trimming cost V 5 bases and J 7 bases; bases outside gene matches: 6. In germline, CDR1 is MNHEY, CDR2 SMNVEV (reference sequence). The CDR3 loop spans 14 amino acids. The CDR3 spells CASSPDRGGQPQHF. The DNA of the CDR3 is TGTGCCAGCAGTCCGGACAGGGGAGGGCAGCCCCAGCATTTT.

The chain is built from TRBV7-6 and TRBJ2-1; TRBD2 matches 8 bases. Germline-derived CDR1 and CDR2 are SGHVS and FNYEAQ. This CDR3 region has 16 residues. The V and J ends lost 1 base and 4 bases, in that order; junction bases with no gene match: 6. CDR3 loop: CASSLESSGGYNEQFF. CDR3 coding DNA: TGTGCCAGCAGCTTAGAATCCAGCGGGGGATACAATGAGCAGTTCTTC.

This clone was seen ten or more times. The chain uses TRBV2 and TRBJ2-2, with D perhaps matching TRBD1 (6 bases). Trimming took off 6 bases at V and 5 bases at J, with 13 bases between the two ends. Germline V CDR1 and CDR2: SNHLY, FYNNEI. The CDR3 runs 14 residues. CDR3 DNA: TGTGCCAGCAGGAGGGGGTTGGGAACCGGGGAGCTGTTTTTT. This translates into CASRRGLGTGELFF.

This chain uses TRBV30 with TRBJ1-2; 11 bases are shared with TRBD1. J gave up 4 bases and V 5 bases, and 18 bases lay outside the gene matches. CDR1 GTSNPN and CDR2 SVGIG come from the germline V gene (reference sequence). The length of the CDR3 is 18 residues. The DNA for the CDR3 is TGTGCCTGGGGCAAAAAAAGGACAGGGGGCGGGGGAAGCTATGGCTACACCTTC. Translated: CAWGKKRTGGGGSYGYTF. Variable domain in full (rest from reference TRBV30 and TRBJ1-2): SQTIHQWPATLVQPVGSPLSLECTVEGTSNPNLYWYRQAAGRGLQLLFYSVGIGQISSEVPQNLSASRPQDRQFILSSKKLLLSDSGFYLCAWGKKRTGGGGSYGYTFGSGTRLTVV.

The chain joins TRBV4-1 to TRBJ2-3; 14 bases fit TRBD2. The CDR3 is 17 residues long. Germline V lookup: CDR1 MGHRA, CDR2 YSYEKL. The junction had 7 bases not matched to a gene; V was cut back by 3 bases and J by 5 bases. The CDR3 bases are TGCGCCAGCAGCCACGGGACTAGCGGGAGTTATGGAGATACGCAGTATTTT. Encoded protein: CASSHGTSGSYGDTQYF.

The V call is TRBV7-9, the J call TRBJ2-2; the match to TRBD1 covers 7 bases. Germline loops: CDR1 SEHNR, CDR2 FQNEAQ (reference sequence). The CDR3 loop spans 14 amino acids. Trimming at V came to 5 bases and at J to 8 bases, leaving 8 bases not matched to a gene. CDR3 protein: CASSQTTGAGELFF. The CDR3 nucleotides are TGTGCCAGCAGCCAAACCACAGGGGCTGGGGAGCTGTTTTTT.

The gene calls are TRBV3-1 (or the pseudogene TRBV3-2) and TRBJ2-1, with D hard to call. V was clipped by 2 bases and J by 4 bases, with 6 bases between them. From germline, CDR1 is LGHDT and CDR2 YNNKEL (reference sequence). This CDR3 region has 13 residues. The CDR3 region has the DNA TGTGCCAGCAGCCAAACAACGTACAATGAGCAGTTCTTC. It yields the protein CASSQTTYNEQFF.

In DNA, the CDR3 is TGTGCCAGCAGGGACCGGGACAGGGCGACCAATGAGCAGTTCTTC. It is translated as CASRDRDRATNEQFF. This chain joins TRBV2 and TRBJ2-1, with 9 bases fitting TRBD1. CDR3 size: 15 residues. J gave up 6 bases and V 6 bases, and 9 bases lay outside the gene matches. The germline V gene encodes CDR1 SNHLY and CDR2 FYNNEI.

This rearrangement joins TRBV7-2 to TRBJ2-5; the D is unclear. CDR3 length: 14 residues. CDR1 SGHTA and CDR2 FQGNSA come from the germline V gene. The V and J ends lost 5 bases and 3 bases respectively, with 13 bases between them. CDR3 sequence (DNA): TGTGCCAGCAGCCCCCCCCCTTATAAAGAGACCCAGTACTTC. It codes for CASSPPPYKETQYF. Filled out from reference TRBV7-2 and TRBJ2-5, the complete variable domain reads GAGVSQSPSNKVTEKGKDVELRCDPISGHTALYWYRQSLGQGLEFLIYFQGNSAPDKSGLPSDRFSAERTGGSVSTLTIQRTQQEDSAVYLCASSPPPYKETQYFGPGTRLLVL.

The chain's CDR3 is CASMGPEGAGTSARKTQYF. CDR3 in DNA: TGTGCCAGCATGGGCCCCGAGGGGGCCGGGACTAGCGCCAGAAAGACCCAGTACTTC. The chain couples TRBV2 to TRBJ2-5; 10 nucleotides agree with TRBD2. The V gene end was trimmed by 7 bases and the J gene end by 6 bases; junction bases not matched to a gene: 23. Germline-derived CDR1 and CDR2 are SNHLY and FYNNEI. The CDR3 covers 19 residues.

In nucleotides, the CDR3 is TGCGCCAGCAGCTATCAACAGGGGTCCGGGGAGCTGTTTTTT. Translating gives CASSYQQGSGELFF. The chain joins TRBV5-1 to TRBJ2-2; 7 bases are a match to TRBD1. Germline CDR1 is SGHRS and CDR2 is YFSETQ. The ends lost 3 bases at V and 6 bases at J; junction bases unmatched: 5. The CDR3 extends over 14 amino acids.

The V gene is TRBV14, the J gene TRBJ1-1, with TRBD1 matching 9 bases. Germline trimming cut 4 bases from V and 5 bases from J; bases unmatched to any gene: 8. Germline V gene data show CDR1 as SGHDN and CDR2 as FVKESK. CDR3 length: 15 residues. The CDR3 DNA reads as TGTGCCAGCAGCCTAATCCGACAGGGGGAGACTGAAGCTTTCTTT. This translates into CASSLIRQGETEAFF.

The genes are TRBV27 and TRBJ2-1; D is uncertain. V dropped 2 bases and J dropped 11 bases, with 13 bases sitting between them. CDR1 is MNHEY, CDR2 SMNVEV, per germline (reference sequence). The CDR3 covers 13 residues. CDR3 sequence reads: CASSLVIRAKQFF. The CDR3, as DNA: TGTGCCAGCAGTTTAGTTATCCGAGCGAAGCAGTTCTTC.

CDR3 sequence reads: CASNPGLALNNEQFF. Written as DNA, the CDR3 is TGTGCCAGCAACCCCGGACTAGCGCTTAACAATGAGCAGTTCTTC. V and J are TRBV7-2 and TRBJ2-1; 9 bases align to TRBD2. Germline CDR1 is SGHTA and CDR2 is FQGNSA. Unmatched junction bases numbered 9, after V lost 7 bases and J lost 5 bases. This CDR3 comprises 15 residues.

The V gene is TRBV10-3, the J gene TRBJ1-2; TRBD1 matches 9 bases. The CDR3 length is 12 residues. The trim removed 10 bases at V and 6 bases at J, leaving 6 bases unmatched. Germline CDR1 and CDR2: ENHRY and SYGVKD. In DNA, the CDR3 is TGTGCCACCCAACAGGGGGCGGATGGCTACACCTTC. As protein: CATQQGADGYTF.

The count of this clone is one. CDR3 protein: CASSGTGLNYGYTF. DNA of the CDR3: TGTGCCAGTAGTGGGACAGGCCTTAACTATGGCTACACCTTC. J is TRBJ1-2 and V is TRBV19; 8 nucleotides agree with TRBD1. The CDR3 covers 14 residues. J lost 1 base, V lost 5 bases, and 3 bases had no gene match. The germline V gene has CDR1 LNHDA and CDR2 SQIVND (reference sequence).

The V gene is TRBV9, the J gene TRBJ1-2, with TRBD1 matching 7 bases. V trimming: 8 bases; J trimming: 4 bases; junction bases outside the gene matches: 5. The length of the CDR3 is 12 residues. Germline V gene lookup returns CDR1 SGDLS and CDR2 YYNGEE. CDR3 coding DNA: TGTGCCAGTTCCGGGACAGCCTATGGCTACACCTTC. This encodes CASSGTAYGYTF. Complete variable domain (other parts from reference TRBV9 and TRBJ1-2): DSGVTQTPKHLITATGQRVTLRCSPRSGDLSVYWYQQSLDQGLQFLIQYYNGEERAKGNILERFSAQQFPDLHSELNLSSLELGDSALYFCASSGTAYGYTFGSGTRLTVV.

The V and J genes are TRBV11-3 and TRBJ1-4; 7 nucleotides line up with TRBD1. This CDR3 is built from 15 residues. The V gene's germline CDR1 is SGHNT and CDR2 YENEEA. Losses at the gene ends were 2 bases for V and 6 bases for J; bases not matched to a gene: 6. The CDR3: CASSLRGQDDEKLFF. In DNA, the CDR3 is TGTGCCAGCAGCTTACGCGGACAGGACGATGAAAAACTGTTTTTT.

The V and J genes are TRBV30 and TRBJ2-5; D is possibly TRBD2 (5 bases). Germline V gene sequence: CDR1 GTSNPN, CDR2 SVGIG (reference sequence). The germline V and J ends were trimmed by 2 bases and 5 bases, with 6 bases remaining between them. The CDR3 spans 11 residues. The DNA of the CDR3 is TGTGCCTGGAGTCCGGGGGAGACCCAGTACTTC. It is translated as CAWSPGETQYF.

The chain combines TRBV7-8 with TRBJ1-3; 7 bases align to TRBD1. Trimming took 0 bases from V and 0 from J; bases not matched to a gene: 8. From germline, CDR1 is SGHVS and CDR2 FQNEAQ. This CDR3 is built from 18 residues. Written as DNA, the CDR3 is TGTGCCAGCAGCTTAGCCCAACCGGGACAGAGCTCTGGAAACACCATATATTTT. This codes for CASSLAQPGQSSGNTIYF.

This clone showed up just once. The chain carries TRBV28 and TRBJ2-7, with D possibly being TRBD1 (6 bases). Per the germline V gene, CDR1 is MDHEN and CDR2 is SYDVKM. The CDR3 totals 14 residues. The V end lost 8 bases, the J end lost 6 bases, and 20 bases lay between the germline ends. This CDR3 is CASGGGHPRPEQYV. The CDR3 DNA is TGTGCCAGCGGTGGGGGACACCCCAGACCCGAGCAGTACGTC.